This is a list of T cell receptor beta chains from one sample in a study of cytotoxic CD8 clonotypes in ibrutinib-treated CLL. Sequencing was performed with immunoSEQ multiplex PCR; in TCRdb, only in-frame clones are kept and a portion is missing. In the table there are approximately 200,000 clones, approximately 72% of which are singletons. The specimen was PBMCs, collected after 24 months of ibrutinib treatment. The source of these receptors is a human donor with chronic lymphocytic leukemia. CDR3s include the opening cysteine and the closing phenylalanine or tryptophan. A D gene is named only where the DNA matches it firmly. Size tells how often a clone was seen (once, few, many) or the class of an expanded clone, and some rows leave it out.

V gene: TRBV27; clone size: .; J gene: TRBJ2-3; D gene: .; CDR3 DNA: TGTGCCAGCAGTTTATTACTAGCTGTAGATACGCAGTATTTT; CDR3 protein: CASSLLLAVDTQYF
V gene: TRBV28; clone size: .; J gene: TRBJ1-5; D gene: .; CDR3 DNA: TGTGCCAGCAGTTTAGGTGGAATTGGCAATCAGCCCCAGCATTTT; CDR3 protein: CASSLGGIGNQPQHF
V gene: TRBV7-2; clone size: .; J gene: TRBJ1-2; D gene: .; CDR3 DNA: TGTGCCAGCAGCTCCGCAGATTGGGGCTACTATGGCTACACCTTC; CDR3 protein: CASSSADWGYYGYTF
V gene: TRBV6-5; clone size: .; J gene: TRBJ2-3; D gene: TRBD2; CDR3 DNA: TGTGCCAGCAGACAAAGAGGACTAGCGGGCGATACGCAGTATTTT; CDR3 protein: CASRQRGLAGDTQYF
V gene: TRBV27; clone size: few; J gene: TRBJ1-2; D gene: .; CDR3 DNA: TGTGCCAGCAGTTTAACCAGCAACTATGGCTACACCTTC; CDR3 protein: CASSLTSNYGYTF
V gene: TRBV7-2; clone size: .; J gene: TRBJ1-2; D gene: TRBD1; CDR3 DNA: TGTGCCAGCAACTCGGGACAGGGCGACTATGGCTACACCTTC; CDR3 protein: CASNSGQGDYGYTF
V gene: TRBV9; clone size: .; J gene: TRBJ2-1; D gene: TRBD2; CDR3 DNA: TGTGCCAGCAGCGGTACCCTAGCGGGAGGCCGCCCCACCGGGACCTACAATGAGCAGTTCTTC; CDR3 protein: CASSGTLAGGRPTGTYNEQFF
V gene: TRBV5-1; clone size: .; J gene: TRBJ2-5; D gene: TRBD2; CDR3 DNA: TGCGCCAGCAGCTTGTCTCCCCCCGGGACTAGCGGACAAGAGACCCAGTACTTC; CDR3 protein: CASSLSPPGTSGQETQYF
V gene: TRBV5-1; clone size: .; J gene: TRBJ2-1; D gene: TRBD2; CDR3 DNA: TGCGCCAGCAGCTTGGGACTAGCGGGAGTCTACAATGAGCAGTTCTTC; CDR3 protein: CASSLGLAGVYNEQFF
V gene: TRBV15; clone size: .; J gene: TRBJ1-1; D gene: TRBD1; CDR3 DNA: TGTGCCACCAGCACCCTTGAGGGGGCAATGAACACTGAAGCTTTCTTT; CDR3 protein: CATSTLEGAMNTEAFF
V gene: TRBV7-6; clone size: few; J gene: TRBJ2-5; D gene: .; CDR3 DNA: TGTGCCAGCAGCTTAGTGGGGGGCGCGGAGACCCAGTACTTC; CDR3 protein: CASSLVGGAETQYF
V gene: TRBV4-2; clone size: .; J gene: TRBJ2-5; D gene: .; CDR3 DNA: TGTGCCAGCAGCCCCCTGATCGGAGGGGGCGGGGAAGAGACCCAGTACTTC; CDR3 protein: CASSPLIGGGGEETQYF
V gene: TRBV2; clone size: .; J gene: TRBJ2-5; D gene: .; CDR3 DNA: TGTGCCGTGGAAGGTTGGGAGACCCAGTACTTC; CDR3 protein: CAVEGWETQYF
V gene: TRBV7-6; clone size: .; J gene: TRBJ2-7; D gene: TRBD2; CDR3 DNA: TGTGCCAGCAGCTTAATACGGGAGGGAATGGAGTACTTC; CDR3 protein: CASSLIREGMEYF
V gene: TRBV5-4; clone size: .; J gene: TRBJ1-1; D gene: .; CDR3 DNA: TGTGCCAGCAGCTTAGGGGGGCTCGTGAACACTGAAGCTTTCTTT; CDR3 protein: CASSLGGLVNTEAFF
V gene: TRBV7-9; clone size: .; J gene: TRBJ2-1; D gene: .; CDR3 DNA: TGTGCCAGCAGCCAGGACGGGCACAATGAGCAGTTCTTC; CDR3 protein: CASSQDGHNEQFF
V gene: TRBV7-8; clone size: .; J gene: TRBJ2-7; D gene: TRBD1; CDR3 DNA: TGTGCCAGCAGCTCGAAACTACAGGGGGCCGACTACGAGCAGTACTTC; CDR3 protein: CASSSKLQGADYEQYF
V gene: TRBV11-2; clone size: .; J gene: TRBJ2-1; D gene: .; CDR3 DNA: TGTGCCAGCAGCTTGACTAGTTTGTACAATGAGCAGTTCTTC; CDR3 protein: CASSLTSLYNEQFF
V gene: TRBV5-1; clone size: .; J gene: TRBJ2-5; D gene: TRBD2; CDR3 DNA: TGCGCCAGCAGCTTGGGGTGGACTAGCGGAGCCCAAGAGACCCAGTACTTC; CDR3 protein: CASSLGWTSGAQETQYF
V gene: TRBV19; clone size: .; J gene: TRBJ1-1; D gene: .; CDR3 DNA: TGTGCCAGTAGTATCCGAGCGGGGCAGGGAGCTGAAGCTTTCTTT; CDR3 protein: CASSIRAGQGAEAFF
V gene: TRBV19; clone size: once; J gene: TRBJ2-7; D gene: TRBD2; CDR3 DNA: TGTGCCAGTAGTCCCCAGACTAGCGGGAGTGGGTACGAGCAGTACTTC; CDR3 protein: CASSPQTSGSGYEQYF
V gene: TRBV5-4; clone size: .; J gene: TRBJ1-1; D gene: TRBD1; CDR3 DNA: TGTGCCAGCAGCCCCACAGGGGGCGCAAGGTTGGGATGGGACACTGAAGCTTTCTTT; CDR3 protein: CASSPTGGARLGWDTEAFF
V gene: TRBV18; clone size: .; J gene: TRBJ2-1; D gene: .; CDR3 DNA: TGTGCCAGCTCACCACCCCGGGAACCCAACTGGAATGAGCAGTTCTTC; CDR3 protein: CASSPPREPNWNEQFF
V gene: TRBV19; clone size: few; J gene: TRBJ2-7; D gene: .; CDR3 DNA: TGTGCCAGTAGTATGGGCGGGATAGGTCGCGAGCAGTACTTC; CDR3 protein: CASSMGGIGREQYF
V gene: TRBV19; clone size: .; J gene: TRBJ2-1; D gene: TRBD2; CDR3 DNA: TGTGCCAGTAAAAGGCTAGCGGGAGGTTCCTACAATGAGCAGTTCTTC; CDR3 protein: CASKRLAGGSYNEQFF
V gene: TRBV11-2; clone size: .; J gene: TRBJ2-2; D gene: .; CDR3 DNA: TGTGCCAGCAGCTTGGTGCGGAACACCGGGGAGCTGTTTTTT; CDR3 protein: CASSLVRNTGELFF
V gene: TRBV6-5; clone size: .; J gene: TRBJ2-7; D gene: .; CDR3 DNA: TGTGCCAGCAGTTACCGGCAGGATGCCTACGAGCAGTACTTC; CDR3 protein: CASSYRQDAYEQYF
V gene: TRBV27; clone size: once; J gene: TRBJ2-1; D gene: TRBD2; CDR3 DNA: TGTGCCAGCAGTCGGACTAGCCCGTTTAGGGAGCAGTTCTTC; CDR3 protein: CASSRTSPFREQFF
V gene: TRBV30; clone size: .; J gene: TRBJ2-5; D gene: .; CDR3 DNA: TGTGCCTGGAGGGCCGGGGGTTCGACCCAGTACTTC; CDR3 protein: CAWRAGGSTQYF
V gene: TRBV28; clone size: .; J gene: TRBJ2-3; D gene: .; CDR3 DNA: TGTGCCAGCAGTTTCTCATTGGGGCGAGATACGCAGTATTTT; CDR3 protein: CASSFSLGRDTQYF
V gene: TRBV4-1; clone size: .; J gene: TRBJ2-6; D gene: TRBD2; CDR3 DNA: TGCGCCAGCAGCCAGGAACTAGCGGGAGGTTCTGGGGCCAACGTCCTGACTTTC; CDR3 protein: CASSQELAGGSGANVLTF
V gene: TRBV7-2; clone size: .; J gene: TRBJ2-1; D gene: .; CDR3 DNA: TGTGCCAGCAGCGGGACACCCTCCTACAATGAGCAGTTCTTC; CDR3 protein: CASSGTPSYNEQFF
V gene: TRBV19; clone size: .; J gene: TRBJ2-5; D gene: .; CDR3 DNA: TGTGCCAGTAGTGAACAGGGCCAAGAGACCCAGTACTTC; CDR3 protein: CASSEQGQETQYF
V gene: TRBV25-1; clone size: few; J gene: TRBJ1-5; D gene: .; CDR3 DNA: TGTGCCAGCAGTGGGGCTTTGGGCAATCAGCCCCAGCATTTT; CDR3 protein: CASSGALGNQPQHF
V gene: TRBV6-1; clone size: .; J gene: TRBJ2-7; D gene: .; CDR3 DNA: TGTGCCAGCAGTCTGTCGTTTGTGCAGTACTTC; CDR3 protein: CASSLSFVQYF
V gene: TRBV2; clone size: .; J gene: TRBJ2-7; D gene: .; CDR3 DNA: TGTGCCAGCAGTGAAGCGGGGCAGAGCTCCTACGAGCAGTACTTC; CDR3 protein: CASSEAGQSSYEQYF
V gene: TRBV9; clone size: .; J gene: TRBJ2-1; D gene: .; CDR3 DNA: TGTGCCAGCAGCGACCCGACGGGGCGGCGGGCGCCCTCCTACAATGAGCAGTTCTTC; CDR3 protein: CASSDPTGRRAPSYNEQFF
V gene: TRBV7-2; clone size: .; J gene: TRBJ2-2; D gene: TRBD1; CDR3 DNA: TGTGCCAGCAGCCACACAGGGGCCGGGGAGCTGTTTTTT; CDR3 protein: CASSHTGAGELFF
V gene: TRBV25-1; clone size: .; J gene: TRBJ1-2; D gene: .; CDR3 DNA: TGTGCCAGCAGGGCAGGGTCAAATGGCTACACCTTC; CDR3 protein: CASRAGSNGYTF
V gene: TRBV15; clone size: once; J gene: TRBJ2-7; D gene: .; CDR3 DNA: TGTGCCACCAGCAGAGATCGCGGAGGGTGGGATGGGCAGTACTTC; CDR3 protein: CATSRDRGGWDGQYF
V gene: TRBV20-1; clone size: few; J gene: TRBJ1-4; D gene: .; CDR3 DNA: TGCAGTGCTAACTCCGGCGAAAAACTGTTTTTT; CDR3 protein: CSANSGEKLFF
V gene: TRBV7-2; clone size: few; J gene: TRBJ1-4; D gene: .; CDR3 DNA: TGTGCCAGCAGCCCCGGCCCAAATGAAAAACTGTTTTTT; CDR3 protein: CASSPGPNEKLFF
V gene: TRBV4-1; clone size: few; J gene: TRBJ2-7; D gene: .; CDR3 DNA: TGCGCCAGCAGCCAAGGGCTCGAGCAGTACTTC; CDR3 protein: CASSQGLEQYF
V gene: TRBV2; clone size: .; J gene: TRBJ2-3; D gene: .; CDR3 DNA: TGTGCCAGCAGCGGAGGGGACACGGCTACGCAGTATTTT; CDR3 protein: CASSGGDTATQYF
V gene: TRBV5-6; clone size: once; J gene: TRBJ1-5; D gene: TRBD1; CDR3 DNA: TGTGCCAGCAGCTTGGCATCCCAGGGGGTTTATAGCAATCAGCCCCAGCATTTT; CDR3 protein: CASSLASQGVYSNQPQHF
V gene: TRBV7-2; clone size: .; J gene: TRBJ2-2; D gene: .; CDR3 DNA: TGTGCCAGCAGCTCTGGAACCGGGGAGCTGTTTTTT; CDR3 protein: CASSSGTGELFF
V gene: TRBV19; clone size: few; J gene: TRBJ2-1; D gene: TRBD2; CDR3 DNA: TGTGCCAGTACCCCACGGGGCGGGAGTGAGTATGAGCAGTTCTTC; CDR3 protein: CASTPRGGSEYEQFF
V gene: TRBV5-1; clone size: .; J gene: TRBJ2-1; D gene: TRBD2; CDR3 DNA: TGCGCCAGCAGCGGAACTAGCGGGAGCTCCTACAATGAGCAGTTCTTC; CDR3 protein: CASSGTSGSSYNEQFF
V gene: TRBV29-1; clone size: .; J gene: TRBJ2-2; D gene: TRBD2; CDR3 DNA: TGCAGCGTTGGAGGTAGCGGGAGGGCCACAAACACCGGGGAGCTGTTTTTT; CDR3 protein: CSVGGSGRATNTGELFF
V gene: TRBV29-1; clone size: .; J gene: TRBJ2-2; D gene: .; CDR3 DNA: TGCAGCGTTGGTATCCGGGGAGAGACCGGGGAGCTGTTTTTT; CDR3 protein: CSVGIRGETGELFF
V gene: TRBV30; clone size: .; J gene: TRBJ2-3; D gene: TRBD2; CDR3 DNA: TGTGCCTGGATCGTACTAGCGGGAGGGTTAGATACGCAGTATTTT; CDR3 protein: CAWIVLAGGLDTQYF
V gene: TRBV4-3; clone size: .; J gene: TRBJ2-2; D gene: TRBD2; CDR3 DNA: TGCGCCAGCAGCCAAGGTGGCTTCGCGGGAGTGGGCCCCGGGGAGCTGTTTTTT; CDR3 protein: CASSQGGFAGVGPGELFF
V gene: TRBV5-1; clone size: .; J gene: TRBJ1-1; D gene: .; CDR3 DNA: TGCGCCAGCAGCCCAAGGACCTACACTGAAGCTTTCTTT; CDR3 protein: CASSPRTYTEAFF
V gene: TRBV25-1; clone size: .; J gene: TRBJ1-2; D gene: TRBD1; CDR3 DNA: TGTGCCAGCAGGATGACAGGGCCAGACTATGGCTACACCTTC; CDR3 protein: CASRMTGPDYGYTF
V gene: TRBV9; clone size: .; J gene: TRBJ2-2; D gene: .; CDR3 DNA: TGTGCCAGCAGCGTAGCCGGGTACACCGGGGAGCTGTTTTTT; CDR3 protein: CASSVAGYTGELFF